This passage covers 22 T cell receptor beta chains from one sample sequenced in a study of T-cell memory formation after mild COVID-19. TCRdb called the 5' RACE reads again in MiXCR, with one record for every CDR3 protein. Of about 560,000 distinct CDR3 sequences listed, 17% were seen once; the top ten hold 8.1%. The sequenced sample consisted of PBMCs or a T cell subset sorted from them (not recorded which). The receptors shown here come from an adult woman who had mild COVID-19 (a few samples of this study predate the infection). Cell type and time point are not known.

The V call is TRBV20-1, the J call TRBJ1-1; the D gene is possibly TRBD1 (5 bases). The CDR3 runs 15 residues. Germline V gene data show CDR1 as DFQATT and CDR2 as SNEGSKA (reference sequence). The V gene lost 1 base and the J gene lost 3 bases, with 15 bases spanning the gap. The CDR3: CSARASEGGDTEAFF. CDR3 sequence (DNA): TGCAGTGCTAGAGCCTCGGAGGGAGGGGACACTGAAGCTTTCTTT.

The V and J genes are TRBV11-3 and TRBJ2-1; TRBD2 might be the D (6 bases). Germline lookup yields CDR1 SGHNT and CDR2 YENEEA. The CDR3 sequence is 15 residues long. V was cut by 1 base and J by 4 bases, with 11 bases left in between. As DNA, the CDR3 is TGTGCCAGCAGCTTAGGGGGGGACCATTACAATGAGCAGTTCTTC. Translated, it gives CASSLGGDHYNEQFF.

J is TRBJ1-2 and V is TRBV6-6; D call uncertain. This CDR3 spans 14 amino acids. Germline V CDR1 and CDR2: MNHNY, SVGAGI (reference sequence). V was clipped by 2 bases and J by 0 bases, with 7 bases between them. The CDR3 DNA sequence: TGTGCCAGCAGTTACACGACGGCTAACTATGGCTACACCTTC. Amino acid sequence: CASSYTTANYGYTF.

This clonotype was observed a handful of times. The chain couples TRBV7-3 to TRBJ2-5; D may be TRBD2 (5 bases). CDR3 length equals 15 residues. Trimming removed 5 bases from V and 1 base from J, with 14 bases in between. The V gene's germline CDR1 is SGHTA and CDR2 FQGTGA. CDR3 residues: CASSHKAGIQETQYF. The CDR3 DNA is TGTGCCAGCAGCCATAAGGCCGGGATCCAAGAGACCCAGTACTTC.

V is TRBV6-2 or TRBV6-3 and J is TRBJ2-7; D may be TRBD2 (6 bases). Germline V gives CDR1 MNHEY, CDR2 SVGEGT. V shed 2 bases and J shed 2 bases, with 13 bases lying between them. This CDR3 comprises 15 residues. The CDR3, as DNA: TGTGCCAGCAGTTACGCCCCGGGGGATACCTACGAGCAGTACTTC. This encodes CASSYAPGDTYEQYF.

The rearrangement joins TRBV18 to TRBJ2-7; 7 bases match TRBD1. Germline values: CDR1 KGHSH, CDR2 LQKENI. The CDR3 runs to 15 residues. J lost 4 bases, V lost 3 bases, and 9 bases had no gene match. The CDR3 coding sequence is TGTGCCAGCTCACCTAGGGACAGCCAAATTTACGAGCAGTACTTC. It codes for CASSPRDSQIYEQYF.

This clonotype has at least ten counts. The CDR3 reads CASSLFVRLGSTDTQYF. The CDR3 DNA reads as TGCGCCAGCAGCCTTTTCGTGAGGCTAGGAAGCACAGATACGCAGTATTTT. The chain employs TRBV5-1 and TRBJ2-3; unclear D gene. The CDR3 is 17 amino acids. V lost 4 bases and J 0 bases, leaving 18 bases between the germline ends. Germline loops: CDR1 SGHRS, CDR2 YFSETQ.

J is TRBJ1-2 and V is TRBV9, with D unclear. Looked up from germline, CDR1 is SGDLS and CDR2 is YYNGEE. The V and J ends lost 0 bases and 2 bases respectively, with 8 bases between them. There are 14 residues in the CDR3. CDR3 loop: CASSVDDGNYGYTF. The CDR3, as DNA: TGTGCCAGCAGCGTAGACGACGGCAACTATGGCTACACCTTC.

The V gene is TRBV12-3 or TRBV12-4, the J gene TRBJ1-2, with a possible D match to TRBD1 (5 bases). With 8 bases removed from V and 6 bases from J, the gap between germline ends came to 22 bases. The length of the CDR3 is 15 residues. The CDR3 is CASRRGTASLHGYTF. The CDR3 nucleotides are TGTGCCAGCCGCAGAGGGACCGCGTCCCTTCATGGCTACACCTTC.

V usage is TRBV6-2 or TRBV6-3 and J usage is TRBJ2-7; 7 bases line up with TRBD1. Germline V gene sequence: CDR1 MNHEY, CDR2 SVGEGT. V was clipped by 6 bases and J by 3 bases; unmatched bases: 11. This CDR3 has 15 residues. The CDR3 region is CASSRHRGRSYEQYF. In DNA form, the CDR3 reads TGTGCCAGCAGCCGCCACAGGGGCCGGAGCTACGAGCAGTACTTC.

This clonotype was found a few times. CDR3 in DNA: TGTGCCAGCAGTGCGAACCAGAGGGAAGCTTTCTTT. It is translated as CASSANQREAFF. V gene TRBV6-1 combines with J gene TRBJ1-1; no firm D call. Trimming shortened V by 4 bases and J by 8 bases, and 11 bases separated the two germline ends. The length of the CDR3 is 12 residues. Germline CDR1 is MNHNS and CDR2 is SASEGT.

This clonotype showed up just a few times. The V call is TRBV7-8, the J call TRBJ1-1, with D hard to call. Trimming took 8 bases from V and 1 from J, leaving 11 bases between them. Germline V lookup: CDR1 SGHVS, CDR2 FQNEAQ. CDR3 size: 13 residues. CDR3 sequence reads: CASGNMGNTEAFF. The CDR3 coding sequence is TGTGCCAGCGGAAACATGGGGAACACTGAAGCTTTCTTT.

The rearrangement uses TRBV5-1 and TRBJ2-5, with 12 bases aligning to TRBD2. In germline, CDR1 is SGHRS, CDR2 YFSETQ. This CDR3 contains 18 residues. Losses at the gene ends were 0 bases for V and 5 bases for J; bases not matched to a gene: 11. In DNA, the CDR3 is TGCGCCAGCAGCTTGGCCCCGACTAGCGGGAGAGGCTATGAGACCCAGTACTTC. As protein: CASSLAPTSGRGYETQYF.

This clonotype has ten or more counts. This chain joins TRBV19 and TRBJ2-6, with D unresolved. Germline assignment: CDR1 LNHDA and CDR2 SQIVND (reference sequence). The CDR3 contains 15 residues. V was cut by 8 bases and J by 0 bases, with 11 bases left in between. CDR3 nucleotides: TGTGCCAGTCGTGTTGGGTTCTCTGGGGCCAACGTCCTGACTTTC. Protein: CASRVGFSGANVLTF.

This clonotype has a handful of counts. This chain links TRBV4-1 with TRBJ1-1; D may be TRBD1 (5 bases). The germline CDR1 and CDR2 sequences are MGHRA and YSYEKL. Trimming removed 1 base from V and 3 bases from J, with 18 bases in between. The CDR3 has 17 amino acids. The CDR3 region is CASSQVGLGVGDTEAFF. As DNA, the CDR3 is TGCGCCAGCAGCCAAGTAGGACTGGGGGTCGGGGACACTGAAGCTTTCTTT.

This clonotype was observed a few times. CDR3 protein: CASTVMIEGTQYF. In nucleotides, the CDR3 is TGTGCCAGCACCGTAATGATCGAGGGGACGCAGTATTTT. J is TRBJ2-3 and V is TRBV28; D might be TRBD1 or TRBD2, each matching 5 bases. The V end was cut by 7 bases, the J end by 9 bases, with 17 bases between. This CDR3 has 13 amino acids. CDR1 is MDHEN, CDR2 SYDVKM, per germline. Using reference TRBV28 and TRBJ2-3 for the parts outside the CDR3, the full variable domain is DVKVTQSSRYLVKRTGEKVFLECVQDMDHENMFWYRQDPGLGLRLIYFSYDVKMKEKGDIPEGYSVSREKKERFSLILESASTNQTSMYLCASTVMIEGTQYFGPGTRLTVL.

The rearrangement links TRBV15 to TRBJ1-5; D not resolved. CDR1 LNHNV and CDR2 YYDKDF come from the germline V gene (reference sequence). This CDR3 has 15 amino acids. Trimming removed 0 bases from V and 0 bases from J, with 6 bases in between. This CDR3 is CATSRDWSSNQPQHF. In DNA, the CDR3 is TGTGCCACCAGCAGAGACTGGTCTAGCAATCAGCCCCAGCATTTT.

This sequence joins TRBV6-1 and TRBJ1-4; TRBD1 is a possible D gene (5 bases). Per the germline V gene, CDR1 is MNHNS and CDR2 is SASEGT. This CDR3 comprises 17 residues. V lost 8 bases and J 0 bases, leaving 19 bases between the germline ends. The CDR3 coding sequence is TGTGCCAGCGATCCCCACGGGGCGAGGGCAACTAATGAAAAACTGTTTTTT. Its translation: CASDPHGARATNEKLFF.

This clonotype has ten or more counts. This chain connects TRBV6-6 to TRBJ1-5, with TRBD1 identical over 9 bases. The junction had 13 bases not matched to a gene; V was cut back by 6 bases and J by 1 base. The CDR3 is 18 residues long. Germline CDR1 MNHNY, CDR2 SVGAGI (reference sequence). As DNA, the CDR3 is TGTGCCAGCAGCCCCACAGGACAGGGGACGGAGAGCAATCAGCCCCAGCATTTT. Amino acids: CASSPTGQGTESNQPQHF.

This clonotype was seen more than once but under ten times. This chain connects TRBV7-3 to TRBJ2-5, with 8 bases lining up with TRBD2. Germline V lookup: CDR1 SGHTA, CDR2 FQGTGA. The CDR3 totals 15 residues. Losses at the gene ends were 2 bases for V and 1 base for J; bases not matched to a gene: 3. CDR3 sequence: CASSLRGGPQETQYF. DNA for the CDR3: TGTGCCAGCAGCTTACGGGGGGGACCCCAAGAGACCCAGTACTTC. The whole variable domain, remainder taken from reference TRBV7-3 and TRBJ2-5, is GAGVSQTPSNKVTEKGKYVELRCDPISGHTALYWYRQSLGQGPEFLIYFQGTGAADDSGLPNDRFFAVRPEGSVSTLKIQRTERGDSAVYLCASSLRGGPQETQYFGPGTRLLVL.

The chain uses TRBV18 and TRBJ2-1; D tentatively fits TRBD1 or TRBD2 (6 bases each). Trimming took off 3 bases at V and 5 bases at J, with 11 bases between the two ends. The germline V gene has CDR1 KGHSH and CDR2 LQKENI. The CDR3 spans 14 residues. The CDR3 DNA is TGTGCCAGCTCACCGGGGGGCCGCGACAATGAGCAGTTCTTC. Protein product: CASSPGGRDNEQFF.

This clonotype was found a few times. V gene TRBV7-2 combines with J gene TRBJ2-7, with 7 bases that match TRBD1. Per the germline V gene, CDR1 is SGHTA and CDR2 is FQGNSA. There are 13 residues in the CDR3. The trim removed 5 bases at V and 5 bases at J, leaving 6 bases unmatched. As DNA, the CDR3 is TGTGCCAGCAGCGCAGACAGGGTGGACGAGCAGTACTTC. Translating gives CASSADRVDEQYF.